This TCR beta chain is drawn from a study of cytomegalovirus exposure and HLA in healthy donors. Study-wide points: In a later analysis, V- and J-gene trimming of beta chains associated with a DCLRE1C missense variant, replicated independently. Many donors carried some public TCRs, although rarity characterized most TCR sequences.

A word on this clone: What it recognizes is unknown.

With 60 Vbeta and 13 Jbeta primers, the PCR was carried out. Sequencing was performed with immunoSEQ multiplex PCR; in TCRdb, only in-frame clones are kept and a portion is missing. The sample carries about 150,000 clones, over 70% recorded once. This clonotype was obtained from a man aged 25 to 45 in good health and CMV-seropositive. What was sequenced was PBMCs.

The chain's CDR3 is CASSSTGDQPQHF. CDR3 bases: TGTGCCAGCAGCTCGACAGGGGATCAGCCCCAGCATTTT. This chain uses TRBV7-9 with TRBJ1-5; 8 nucleotides match TRBD1. The V gene end was trimmed by 4 bases and the J gene end by 5 bases; junction bases not matched to a gene: 1. CDR3 size: 13 residues. The V gene's germline CDR1 is SEHNR and CDR2 FQNEAQ (reference sequence). The whole variable domain, remainder taken from reference TRBV7-9 and TRBJ1-5, is DTGVSQNPRHKITKRGQNVTFRCDPISEHNRLYWYRQTLGQGPEFLTYFQNEAQLEKSRLLSDRFSAERPKGSFSTLEIQRTEQGDSAMYLCASSSTGDQPQHFGDGTRLSIL.